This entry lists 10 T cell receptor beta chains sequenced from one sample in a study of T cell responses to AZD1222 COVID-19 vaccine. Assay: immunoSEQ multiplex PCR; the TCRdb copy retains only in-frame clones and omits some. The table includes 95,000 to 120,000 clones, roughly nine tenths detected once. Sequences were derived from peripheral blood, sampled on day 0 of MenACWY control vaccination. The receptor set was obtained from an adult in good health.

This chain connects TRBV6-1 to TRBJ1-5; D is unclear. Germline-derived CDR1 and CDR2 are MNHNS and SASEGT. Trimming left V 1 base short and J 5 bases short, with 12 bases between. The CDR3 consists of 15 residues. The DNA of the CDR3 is TGTGCCAGCAGTGAAGATGCGGGGAGCGATCAGCCCCAGCATTTT. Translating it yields CASSEDAGSDQPQHF.

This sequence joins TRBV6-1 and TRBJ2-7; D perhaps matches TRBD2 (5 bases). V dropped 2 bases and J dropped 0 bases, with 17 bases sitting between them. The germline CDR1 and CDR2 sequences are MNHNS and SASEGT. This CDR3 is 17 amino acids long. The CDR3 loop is CASSELAFQSRSYEQYF. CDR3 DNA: TGTGCCAGCAGTGAACTAGCCTTTCAGTCCCGCTCCTACGAGCAGTACTTC.

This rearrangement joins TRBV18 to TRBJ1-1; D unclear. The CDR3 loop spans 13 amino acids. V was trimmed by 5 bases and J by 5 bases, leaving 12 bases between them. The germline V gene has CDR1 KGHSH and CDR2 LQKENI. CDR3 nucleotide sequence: TGTGCCAGCTCATCGGCCGGGTTAACTGAAGCTTTCTTT. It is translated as CASSSAGLTEAFF.

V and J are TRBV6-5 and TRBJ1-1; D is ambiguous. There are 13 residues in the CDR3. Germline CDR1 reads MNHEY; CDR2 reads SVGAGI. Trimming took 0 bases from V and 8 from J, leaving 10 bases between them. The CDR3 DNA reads TGTGCCAGCAGTTACTCGAAAAGCCGGGAAGCTTTCTTT. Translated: CASSYSKSREAFF.

The CDR3 loop reads CASMGALNSPLHF. The DNA for the CDR3 is TGTGCCAGCATGGGGGCTCTTAATTCACCCCTCCACTTT. The chain combines TRBV6-5 with TRBJ1-6; perhaps TRBD1 as D (6 bases). The CDR3 has 13 amino acids. Trimming stripped 7 bases from V and 6 bases from J, with 10 bases between. Germline assignment: CDR1 MNHEY and CDR2 SVGAGI.

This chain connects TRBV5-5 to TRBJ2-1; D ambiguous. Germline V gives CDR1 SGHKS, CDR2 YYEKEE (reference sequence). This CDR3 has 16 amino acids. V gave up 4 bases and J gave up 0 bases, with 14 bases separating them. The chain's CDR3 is CASSPSGSLSYNEQFF. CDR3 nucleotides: TGTGCCAGCAGCCCCTCAGGTTCCCTCTCCTACAATGAGCAGTTCTTC.

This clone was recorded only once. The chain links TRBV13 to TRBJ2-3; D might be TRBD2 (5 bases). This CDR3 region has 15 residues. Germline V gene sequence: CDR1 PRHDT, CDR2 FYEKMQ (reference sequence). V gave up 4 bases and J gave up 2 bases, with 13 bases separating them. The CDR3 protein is CASSSPDGDTDTQYF. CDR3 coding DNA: TGTGCCAGCAGCTCGCCCGACGGGGACACAGATACGCAGTATTTT.

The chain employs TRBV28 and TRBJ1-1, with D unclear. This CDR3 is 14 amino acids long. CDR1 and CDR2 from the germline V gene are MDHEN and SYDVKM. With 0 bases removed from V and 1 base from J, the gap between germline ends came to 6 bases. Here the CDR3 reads CASSLWGGNTEAFF. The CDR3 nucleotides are TGTGCCAGCAGTTTATGGGGAGGGAACACTGAAGCTTTCTTT.

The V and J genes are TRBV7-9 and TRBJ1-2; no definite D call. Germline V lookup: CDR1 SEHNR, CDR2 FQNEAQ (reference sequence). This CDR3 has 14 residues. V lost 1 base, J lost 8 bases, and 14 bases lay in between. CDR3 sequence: CASSLDRLGGGYTF. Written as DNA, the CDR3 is TGTGCCAGCAGCTTAGATCGTCTAGGCGGAGGCTACACCTTC.

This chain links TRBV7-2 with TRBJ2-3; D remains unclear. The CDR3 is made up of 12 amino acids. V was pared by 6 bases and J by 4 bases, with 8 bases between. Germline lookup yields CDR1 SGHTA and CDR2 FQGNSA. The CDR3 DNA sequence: TGTGCCAGCAGGAGTAGGGCAGATACGCAGTATTTT. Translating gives CASRSRADTQYF.